This record concerns one TCR beta chain sequence. Its antigen is undetermined. V shed 5 bases and J 7 bases; nucleotides not matched to a gene: 7. Per germline, CDR1 SGHTA and CDR2 FQGNSA. The CDR3 has 15 residues. The sample is drawn from a study of cytomegalovirus exposure and HLA in healthy donors. Study-level findings and limits: As was reported, the classifier diagnosed cytomegalovirus status with high specificity and sensitivity.

The PCR ran on 60 Vbeta and 13 Jbeta primers. The data were produced by immunoSEQ multiplex PCR, yet TCRdb's version contains in-frame clones alone and is incomplete. The repertoire consists of around 150,000 clones, with around 68% occurring once and the leading ten covering less than 3%. The source is a middle-aged woman in good health and CMV-seropositive. This chain links TRBV7-2 with TRBJ1-6, with 8 bases matching TRBD1. Sequencing was carried out using PBMCs. The CDR3 DNA follows: TGTGCCAGCAGCCAGCAGGGGGCTGGAAATTCACCCCTCCACTTT. Amino acids: CASSQQGAGNSPLHF.